The rows below give T cell receptor beta chains drawn from one sample of a study of CD8+ T cells in alopecia areata. Sequenced by immunoSEQ multiplex PCR; TCRdb stores in-frame clones only, minus some. Among 150,000 or so clones listed, nearly 55% were seen once. Specimen: CD8+ T cells sorted from blood, collected at week 4, from a patient treated with tofacitinib. The receptor source for this set is a human donor with alopecia areata. CDR3s include the opening cysteine and the closing phenylalanine or tryptophan. D genes are given only for firm matches. Expanded clones get a size class; other rows say once, few or many, or leave the size out.

d_call: TRBD2; clone_size: NA; cdr3_length: 17; v_call: TRBV11-2; j_call: TRBJ2-3; cdr3_aa: CASRGLAGGQRTDTQYF; cdr3_nt: TGTGCTAGCCGGGGACTAGCGGGGGGCCAGCGCACAGATACGCAGTATTTT
d_call: TRBD2; clone_size: NA; cdr3_length: 16; v_call: TRBV5-1; j_call: TRBJ2-1; cdr3_aa: CASSPGTSGAYNEQFF; cdr3_nt: TGCGCCAGCAGCCCTGGGACTAGCGGGGCGTACAATGAGCAGTTCTTC
d_call: NA; clone_size: NA; cdr3_length: 18; v_call: TRBV9; j_call: TRBJ2-2; cdr3_aa: CASSVGLRQSLHTGELFF; cdr3_nt: TGTGCCAGCAGCGTAGGACTTCGGCAGAGCCTTCACACCGGGGAGCTGTTTTTT
d_call: TRBD1; clone_size: NA; cdr3_length: 14; v_call: TRBV6-5; j_call: TRBJ2-7; cdr3_aa: CASRPDRGFYEQYF; cdr3_nt: TGTGCCAGCAGACCGGACAGGGGGTTCTACGAGCAGTACTTC
d_call: TRBD1; clone_size: once; cdr3_length: 16; v_call: TRBV18; j_call: TRBJ2-7; cdr3_aa: CASSPDTGAVPYEQYF; cdr3_nt: TGTGCCAGCTCACCAGACACAGGGGCGGTCCCCTACGAGCAGTACTTC
d_call: NA; clone_size: NA; cdr3_length: 16; v_call: TRBV2; j_call: TRBJ2-1; cdr3_aa: CASSVPGAPVGNEQFF; cdr3_nt: TGTGCCAGCAGTGTTCCGGGAGCCCCGGTTGGGAATGAGCAGTTCTTC
d_call: NA; clone_size: few; cdr3_length: 14; v_call: TRBV27; j_call: TRBJ1-5; cdr3_aa: CASSLRQANQPQHF; cdr3_nt: TGTGCCAGCAGTTTACGACAGGCAAATCAGCCCCAGCATTTT
d_call: TRBD1; clone_size: NA; cdr3_length: 17; v_call: TRBV13; j_call: TRBJ1-2; cdr3_aa: CASSPKGTGGSDYGYTF; cdr3_nt: TGTGCCAGCAGTCCCAAGGGGACAGGGGGGTCTGACTATGGCTACACCTTC
d_call: TRBD1; clone_size: NA; cdr3_length: 16; v_call: TRBV5-4; j_call: TRBJ2-3; cdr3_aa: CASNLLGGRSTDTQYF; cdr3_nt: TGTGCCAGCAACCTCTTAGGGGGCCGAAGCACAGATACGCAGTATTTT
d_call: TRBD2; clone_size: NA; cdr3_length: 17; v_call: TRBV4-1; j_call: TRBJ2-1; cdr3_aa: CASSQDEAGGWNDEQFF; cdr3_nt: TGCGCCAGCAGCCAAGATGAGGCGGGGGGGTGGAATGATGAGCAGTTCTTC
d_call: TRBD1; clone_size: NA; cdr3_length: 17; v_call: TRBV29-1; j_call: TRBJ1-3; cdr3_aa: CSVAPVQGNHSGNTIYF; cdr3_nt: TGCAGCGTTGCTCCGGTACAGGGGAACCACTCTGGAAACACCATATATTTT
d_call: TRBD2; clone_size: once; cdr3_length: 15; v_call: TRBV29-1; j_call: TRBJ2-2; cdr3_aa: CSVVSSGGAAGELFF; cdr3_nt: TGCAGCGTTGTGAGCAGCGGGGGGGCCGCCGGGGAGCTGTTTTTT
d_call: NA; clone_size: few; cdr3_length: 15; v_call: TRBV7-9; j_call: TRBJ1-2; cdr3_aa: CASSSFADVLYGYTF; cdr3_nt: TGTGCCAGCAGCTCTTTTGCGGACGTTCTCTATGGCTACACCTTC
d_call: NA; clone_size: few; cdr3_length: 14; v_call: TRBV13; j_call: TRBJ2-5; cdr3_aa: CASSLAEQGETQYF; cdr3_nt: TGTGCCAGCAGCCTAGCCGAGCAGGGGGAGACCCAGTACTTC
d_call: NA; clone_size: few; cdr3_length: 13; v_call: TRBV9; j_call: TRBJ1-2; cdr3_aa: CASSVVDTIQNTF; cdr3_nt: TGTGCCAGCAGCGTAGTTGACACCATTCAAAACACCTTC
d_call: TRBD1; clone_size: NA; cdr3_length: 14; v_call: TRBV30; j_call: TRBJ2-5; cdr3_aa: CAWSPGDSRETQYF; cdr3_nt: TGTGCCTGGAGCCCTGGGGACAGTAGGGAGACCCAGTACTTC
d_call: NA; clone_size: NA; cdr3_length: 15; v_call: TRBV4-3; j_call: TRBJ1-2; cdr3_aa: CASSQDRAQFYGYTF; cdr3_nt: TGCGCCAGCAGCCAAGATAGGGCACAGTTCTATGGCTACACCTTC
d_call: TRBD2; clone_size: once; cdr3_length: 16; v_call: TRBV7-8; j_call: TRBJ2-1; cdr3_aa: CASSSLAGSSYNEQFF; cdr3_nt: TGTGCCAGCAGCTCCCTAGCGGGGAGCTCCTACAATGAGCAGTTCTTC
d_call: NA; clone_size: few; cdr3_length: 14; v_call: TRBV6-5; j_call: TRBJ2-7; cdr3_aa: CASSYGAGLYEQYF; cdr3_nt: TGTGCCAGCAGTTACGGGGCAGGCCTCTACGAGCAGTACTTC
d_call: TRBD1; clone_size: few; cdr3_length: 18; v_call: TRBV6-1; j_call: TRBJ2-6; cdr3_aa: CASSEAGQGLSGANVLTF; cdr3_nt: TGTGCCAGCAGTGAAGCGGGACAGGGCCTCTCTGGGGCCAACGTCCTGACTTTC
d_call: NA; clone_size: NA; cdr3_length: 18; v_call: TRBV4-2; j_call: TRBJ1-6; cdr3_aa: CASSQDMGEGAYNSPLHF; cdr3_nt: TGTGCCAGCAGCCAAGATATGGGGGAAGGCGCCTATAATTCACCCCTCCACTTT
d_call: TRBD1; clone_size: NA; cdr3_length: 14; v_call: TRBV13; j_call: TRBJ2-7; cdr3_aa: CASSLGQGIYEQYF; cdr3_nt: TGTGCCAGCAGCCTGGGACAGGGGATCTACGAGCAGTACTTC
d_call: TRBD1; clone_size: NA; cdr3_length: 15; v_call: TRBV6-5; j_call: TRBJ2-7; cdr3_aa: CASTAQYRGPYEQYF; cdr3_nt: TGTGCCAGCACTGCACAGTACAGGGGGCCCTACGAGCAGTACTTC
d_call: TRBD1; clone_size: few; cdr3_length: 14; v_call: TRBV10-3; j_call: TRBJ1-2; cdr3_aa: CAISEGDREDGYTF; cdr3_nt: TGTGCCATCAGTGAGGGGGACAGGGAAGACGGCTACACCTTC
d_call: TRBD2; clone_size: NA; cdr3_length: 15; v_call: TRBV7-8; j_call: TRBJ2-2; cdr3_aa: CASSPGTGGTGELFF; cdr3_nt: TGTGCCAGCAGCCCAGGGACGGGGGGCACCGGGGAGCTGTTTTTT
d_call: TRBD2; clone_size: NA; cdr3_length: 17; v_call: TRBV4-3; j_call: TRBJ2-7; cdr3_aa: CASSQDRKGGGVDEQYF; cdr3_nt: TGCGCCAGCAGCCAAGACAGGAAAGGCGGGGGGGTGGACGAGCAGTACTTC
d_call: NA; clone_size: few; cdr3_length: 18; v_call: TRBV7-8; j_call: TRBJ2-2; cdr3_aa: CASSPSPGTRTNTGELFF; cdr3_nt: TGTGCCAGCAGCCCCTCACCCGGGACAAGGACGAACACCGGGGAGCTGTTTTTT
d_call: NA; clone_size: once; cdr3_length: 14; v_call: TRBV29-1; j_call: TRBJ1-4; cdr3_aa: CSVERRDKEEKLFF; cdr3_nt: TGCAGCGTTGAACGAAGGGATAAGGAGGAAAAACTGTTTTTT
d_call: NA; clone_size: NA; cdr3_length: 12; v_call: TRBV13; j_call: TRBJ2-1; cdr3_aa: CASSLQGNEQFF; cdr3_nt: TGTGCCAGCAGCTTACAGGGCAATGAGCAGTTCTTC
d_call: TRBD1; clone_size: NA; cdr3_length: 13; v_call: TRBV29-1; j_call: TRBJ2-5; cdr3_aa: CSVEPGTDWSQYF; cdr3_nt: TGCAGCGTTGAACCCGGGACAGACTGGTCCCAGTACTTC
d_call: NA; clone_size: NA; cdr3_length: 15; v_call: TRBV5-1; j_call: TRBJ2-2; cdr3_aa: CASSLWQGDTGELFF; cdr3_nt: TGCGCCAGCAGCTTGTGGCAGGGCGACACCGGGGAGCTGTTTTTT
d_call: NA; clone_size: once; cdr3_length: 15; v_call: TRBV27; j_call: TRBJ2-5; cdr3_aa: CASSLGRTLQETQYF; cdr3_nt: TGTGCCAGCAGTTTGGGACGGACACTCCAAGAGACCCAGTACTTC
d_call: TRBD1; clone_size: few; cdr3_length: 14; v_call: TRBV5-6; j_call: TRBJ2-7; cdr3_aa: CASSFGQGTYEQYF; cdr3_nt: TGTGCCAGCAGCTTTGGACAGGGAACCTACGAGCAGTACTTC
d_call: NA; clone_size: NA; cdr3_length: 15; v_call: TRBV6-6; j_call: TRBJ2-3; cdr3_aa: CASRDPGTLTDTQYF; cdr3_nt: TGTGCCAGCAGGGACCCTGGGACTCTCACAGATACGCAGTATTTT
d_call: NA; clone_size: many; cdr3_length: 14; v_call: TRBV19; j_call: TRBJ1-5; cdr3_aa: CASSIRDSNQPQHF; cdr3_nt: TGTGCCAGTAGTATCCGGGACAGCAATCAGCCCCAGCATTTT
d_call: NA; clone_size: few; cdr3_length: 13; v_call: TRBV29-1; j_call: TRBJ2-7; cdr3_aa: CSVETVGAYEQYF; cdr3_nt: TGCAGCGTTGAAACGGTCGGGGCCTACGAGCAGTACTTC
d_call: NA; clone_size: few; cdr3_length: 16; v_call: TRBV30; j_call: TRBJ2-2; cdr3_aa: CAWSYELALRTGELFF; cdr3_nt: TGTGCCTGGAGTTACGAACTGGCCCTGAGGACCGGGGAGCTGTTTTTT
d_call: NA; clone_size: NA; cdr3_length: 14; v_call: TRBV25-1; j_call: TRBJ2-7; cdr3_aa: CASSESGGGYEQYF; cdr3_nt: TGTGCCAGCAGTGAGTCCGGGGGCGGCTACGAGCAGTACTTC
d_call: NA; clone_size: few; cdr3_length: 17; v_call: TRBV4-3; j_call: TRBJ1-4; cdr3_aa: CASSQDRIPGEGEKLFF; cdr3_nt: TGCGCCAGCAGCCAAGATCGGATCCCGGGGGAAGGTGAAAAACTGTTTTTT
d_call: NA; clone_size: NA; cdr3_length: 13; v_call: TRBV25-1; j_call: TRBJ2-2; cdr3_aa: CASGDVNTGELFF; cdr3_nt: TGTGCCAGCGGGGACGTAAACACCGGGGAGCTGTTTTTT
d_call: NA; clone_size: few; cdr3_length: 11; v_call: TRBV25-1; j_call: TRBJ2-5; cdr3_aa: CASSEIETQYF; cdr3_nt: TGTGCCAGCAGTGAAATTGAGACCCAGTACTTC
d_call: NA; clone_size: few; cdr3_length: 11; v_call: TRBV29-1; j_call: TRBJ1-2; cdr3_aa: CSVRGPYGYTF; cdr3_nt: TGCAGCGTCAGGGGACCCTATGGCTACACCTTC
d_call: TRBD1; clone_size: few; cdr3_length: 15; v_call: TRBV28; j_call: TRBJ1-2; cdr3_aa: CASSPRGGGGYGYTF; cdr3_nt: TGTGCCAGCAGTCCCAGGGGAGGGGGCGGCTATGGCTACACCTTC
d_call: NA; clone_size: NA; cdr3_length: 14; v_call: TRBV12-5; j_call: TRBJ1-1; cdr3_aa: CASGFNQENTEAFF; cdr3_nt: TGTGCTAGTGGTTTCAACCAGGAGAACACTGAAGCTTTCTTT
d_call: NA; clone_size: NA; cdr3_length: 12; v_call: TRBV11-2; j_call: TRBJ2-3; cdr3_aa: CASSLWGDTQYF; cdr3_nt: TGTGCCAGCAGCTTATGGGGGGATACGCAGTATTTT
d_call: NA; clone_size: NA; cdr3_length: 16; v_call: TRBV29-1; j_call: TRBJ1-2; cdr3_aa: CSVEGQVAAPHYGYTF; cdr3_nt: TGCAGCGTTGAAGGACAGGTGGCGGCACCACACTATGGCTACACCTTC
d_call: TRBD1; clone_size: few; cdr3_length: 13; v_call: TRBV30; j_call: TRBJ1-1; cdr3_aa: CAWGQGMNTEAFF; cdr3_nt: TGTGCCTGGGGACAGGGGATGAACACTGAAGCTTTCTTT
d_call: NA; clone_size: few; cdr3_length: 11; v_call: TRBV27; j_call: TRBJ2-7; cdr3_aa: CASGSLAGRYF; cdr3_nt: TGTGCCAGCGGATCTTTGGCGGGTCGGTACTTC
d_call: TRBD1; clone_size: NA; cdr3_length: 13; v_call: TRBV27; j_call: TRBJ2-2; cdr3_aa: CASSSRGPGELFF; cdr3_nt: TGTGCCAGCAGTTCTAGGGGGCCCGGGGAGCTGTTTTTT
d_call: TRBD1; clone_size: once; cdr3_length: 13; v_call: TRBV13; j_call: TRBJ1-2; cdr3_aa: CASSSPDRDGYTF; cdr3_nt: TGTGCCAGCAGCTCACCGGACAGGGATGGCTACACCTTC
d_call: NA; clone_size: NA; cdr3_length: 13; v_call: TRBV29-1; j_call: TRBJ1-5; cdr3_aa: CSVVNPGESPQHF; cdr3_nt: TGCAGCGTTGTGAACCCAGGGGAATCGCCCCAGCATTTT
d_call: NA; clone_size: few; cdr3_length: 12; v_call: TRBV25-1; j_call: TRBJ2-7; cdr3_aa: CASSDRGDEQYF; cdr3_nt: TGTGCCAGCAGTGATAGGGGGGACGAGCAGTACTTC
d_call: TRBD1; clone_size: NA; cdr3_length: 12; v_call: TRBV29-1; j_call: TRBJ1-1; cdr3_aa: CSVTGGRTEAFF; cdr3_nt: TGCAGCGTTACAGGGGGCCGGACTGAAGCTTTCTTT
d_call: TRBD2; clone_size: NA; cdr3_length: 17; v_call: TRBV5-1; j_call: TRBJ2-1; cdr3_aa: CASSSRTSGDSYNEQFF; cdr3_nt: TGCGCCAGCAGCTCAAGGACTAGCGGGGACTCCTACAATGAGCAGTTCTTC
d_call: NA; clone_size: NA; cdr3_length: 13; v_call: TRBV29-1; j_call: TRBJ2-5; cdr3_aa: CSAEGRLQETQYF; cdr3_nt: TGCAGCGCCGAGGGCCGGCTACAAGAGACCCAGTACTTC